Below are 9 T cell receptor beta chains sequenced from a single sample in a study of blood T cell repertoires in COVID-19. Measured with immunoSEQ multiplex PCR; TCRdb has only the in-frame clones, and not every one. This table holds about 100,000 clones, 75% to 90% found once. Sample: peripheral blood. Receptors originate from a man at least 80 years old with acute or convalescent COVID-19.

The chain carries TRBV30 and TRBJ1-2, with D hard to call. Per germline, CDR1 GTSNPN and CDR2 SVGIG (reference sequence). V was pared by 2 bases and J by 2 bases, with 15 bases between. The CDR3 totals 15 residues. As DNA, the CDR3 is TGTGCCTGGAGTCCAAGGCCGGGAGCGAACTATGGCTACACCTTC. Translation: CAWSPRPGANYGYTF.

This clone was observed once. The chain employs TRBV25-1 and TRBJ2-7; 12 positions agree with TRBD2. V gave up 4 bases and J gave up 2 bases; unmatched junction bases: 3. The length of the CDR3 is 15 residues. CDR1 and CDR2 from the germline V gene are MGHDK and SYGVNS. The CDR3 DNA reads as TGTGCCAGCAGTGCTAGGACTAGCGGGACCTACGAGCAGTACTTC. This sequence encodes CASSARTSGTYEQYF.

This rearrangement joins TRBV2 to TRBJ2-5; 7 positions agree with TRBD2. CDR3 size: 13 residues. Germline V CDR1 and CDR2: SNHLY, FYNNEI. V lost 0 bases and J lost 8; bases outside the gene matches: 3. CDR3 DNA sequence: TGTGCCAGCAGTGAAGCCGGCGGGGGTACCCAGTACTTC. Protein sequence: CASSEAGGGTQYF.

Concerning this clone itself: An end of the junction differs from the germline gene, which may be a read error. The chain carries TRBV6-2 or TRBV6-3 and TRBJ2-1; 8 positions agree with TRBD1. The CDR3 totals 16 residues. Germline V gene sequence: CDR1 MNHEY, CDR2 SVGEGT. CDR3 region: CASTYRGQGSYNEQFF. For the CDR3, the DNA is TGTGCCAGCACTTACCGTGGACAGGGTTCCTACAATGAGCAGTTCTTC.

The chain combines TRBV5-4 with TRBJ2-1; 10 nucleotides line up with TRBD1. Per germline, CDR1 SGHNT and CDR2 YYREEE (reference sequence). The CDR3 has 15 residues. V lost 3 bases and J lost 3; bases outside the gene matches: 3. The CDR3 sequence: CASSSGTGDYNEQFF. CDR3 bases: TGTGCCAGCAGCTCCGGGACAGGGGACTACAATGAGCAGTTCTTC. The entire variable domain, with the rest obtained from reference TRBV5-4 and TRBJ2-1, is as follows: ETGVTQSPTHLIKTRGQQVTLRCSSQSGHNTVSWYQQALGQGPQFIFQYYREEENGRGNFPPRFSGLQFPNYSSELNVNALELDDSALYLCASSSGTGDYNEQFFGPGTRLTVL.

This clone was recorded once. The gene calls are TRBV7-2 and TRBJ2-3; 7 nucleotides line up with TRBD2. The CDR3 is made up of 14 amino acids. The V segment lost 2 bases and the J segment 3 bases; nucleotides outside the gene matches: 2. Germline values: CDR1 SGHTA, CDR2 FQGNSA. The CDR3 is CASSLQGGTDTQYF. The CDR3 DNA follows: TGTGCCAGCAGCTTACAGGGAGGGACAGATACGCAGTATTTT.

J is TRBJ2-1 and V is TRBV14; possibly TRBD2 for D (6 bases). Trimming pared 0 bases from V and 13 bases from J, leaving 13 bases between. CDR1 SGHDN and CDR2 FVKESK come from the germline V gene. This CDR3 contains 13 residues. CDR3 in amino acids: CASSQDLGRIQFF. The CDR3 nucleotides are TGTGCCAGCAGCCAAGACCTCGGGAGAATCCAGTTCTTC.

Comment on this clone: Other DNA sequences in the sample encode the same CDR3. The chain carries TRBV5-1 and TRBJ2-5; 11 nucleotides line up with TRBD1. Germline CDR1 and CDR2: SGHRS and YFSETQ. J was trimmed by 1 base and V by 4 bases; bases with no gene match: 3. The CDR3 consists of 15 residues. This CDR3 reads CASSLGTGGQETQYF. The CDR3 DNA sequence: TGCGCCAGCAGCCTCGGGACAGGGGGCCAAGAGACCCAGTACTTC.

V usage is TRBV6-5 and J usage is TRBJ1-5; D ambiguous. The V and J ends lost 10 bases and 3 bases respectively, with 19 bases between them. Germline CDR1 reads MNHEY; CDR2 reads SVGAGI. CDR3 size: 15 residues. CDR3 nucleotide sequence: TGTGCCACCCACCCGGACGGGATGTACAATCAGCCCCAGCATTTT. Translated, it gives CATHPDGMYNQPQHF.